This TCR beta chain was identified during a study of T cells after yellow fever vaccination. By 5'RACE template switching, TCR cDNA was produced, with a universal primer site and UMIs added in the process. TCRdb used MiXCR to reprocess the 5' RACE reads, holding one entry per CDR3 protein. The repertoire consists of 250,000 to 350,000 distinct CDR3 sequences, with around 4.3% occurring once and the leading ten covering 15% to 20%. V gave up 5 bases and J gave up 5 bases, with 15 bases separating them. The CDR3 is 14 residues long. Germline CDR1 SGHRS, CDR2 YFSETQ. General study findings and limits: In FACS-sorted repertoires, abundant clonotypes from the bulk population could appear as contaminants. Some clonotypes, a small share, were shared between CD4 and CD8 compartments.

This clonotype was found many times. Its specificity is not known. The sequence was collected from a man between 18 and 35 years old who received the YFV17D yellow fever vaccine. Here the sequenced sample was PBMCs, taken 15 days after the yellow fever booster vaccination. The chain couples TRBV5-1 to TRBJ2-3; TRBD2 is a possible D gene (6 bases). The CDR3 loop reads CASRFDRGRDTQYF. DNA for the CDR3: TGCGCCAGCAGATTCGACCGGGGGAGAGATACGCAGTATTTT.